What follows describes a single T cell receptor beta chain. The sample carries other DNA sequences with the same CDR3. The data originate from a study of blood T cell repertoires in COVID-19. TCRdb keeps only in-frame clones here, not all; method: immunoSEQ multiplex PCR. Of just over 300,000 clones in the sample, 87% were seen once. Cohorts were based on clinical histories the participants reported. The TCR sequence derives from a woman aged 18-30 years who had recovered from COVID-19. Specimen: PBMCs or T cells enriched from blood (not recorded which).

CDR3 in DNA: TGTGCCAGCAGCCCCCGGCGGGCAACTAATGAAAAACTGTTTTTT. Protein sequence: CASSPRRATNEKLFF. The rearrangement uses TRBV7-2 and TRBJ1-4; D is unresolved. The CDR3 is 15 amino acids. With 5 bases removed from V and 0 bases from J, the gap between germline ends came to 10 bases. Per the germline V gene, CDR1 is SGHTA and CDR2 is FQGNSA.